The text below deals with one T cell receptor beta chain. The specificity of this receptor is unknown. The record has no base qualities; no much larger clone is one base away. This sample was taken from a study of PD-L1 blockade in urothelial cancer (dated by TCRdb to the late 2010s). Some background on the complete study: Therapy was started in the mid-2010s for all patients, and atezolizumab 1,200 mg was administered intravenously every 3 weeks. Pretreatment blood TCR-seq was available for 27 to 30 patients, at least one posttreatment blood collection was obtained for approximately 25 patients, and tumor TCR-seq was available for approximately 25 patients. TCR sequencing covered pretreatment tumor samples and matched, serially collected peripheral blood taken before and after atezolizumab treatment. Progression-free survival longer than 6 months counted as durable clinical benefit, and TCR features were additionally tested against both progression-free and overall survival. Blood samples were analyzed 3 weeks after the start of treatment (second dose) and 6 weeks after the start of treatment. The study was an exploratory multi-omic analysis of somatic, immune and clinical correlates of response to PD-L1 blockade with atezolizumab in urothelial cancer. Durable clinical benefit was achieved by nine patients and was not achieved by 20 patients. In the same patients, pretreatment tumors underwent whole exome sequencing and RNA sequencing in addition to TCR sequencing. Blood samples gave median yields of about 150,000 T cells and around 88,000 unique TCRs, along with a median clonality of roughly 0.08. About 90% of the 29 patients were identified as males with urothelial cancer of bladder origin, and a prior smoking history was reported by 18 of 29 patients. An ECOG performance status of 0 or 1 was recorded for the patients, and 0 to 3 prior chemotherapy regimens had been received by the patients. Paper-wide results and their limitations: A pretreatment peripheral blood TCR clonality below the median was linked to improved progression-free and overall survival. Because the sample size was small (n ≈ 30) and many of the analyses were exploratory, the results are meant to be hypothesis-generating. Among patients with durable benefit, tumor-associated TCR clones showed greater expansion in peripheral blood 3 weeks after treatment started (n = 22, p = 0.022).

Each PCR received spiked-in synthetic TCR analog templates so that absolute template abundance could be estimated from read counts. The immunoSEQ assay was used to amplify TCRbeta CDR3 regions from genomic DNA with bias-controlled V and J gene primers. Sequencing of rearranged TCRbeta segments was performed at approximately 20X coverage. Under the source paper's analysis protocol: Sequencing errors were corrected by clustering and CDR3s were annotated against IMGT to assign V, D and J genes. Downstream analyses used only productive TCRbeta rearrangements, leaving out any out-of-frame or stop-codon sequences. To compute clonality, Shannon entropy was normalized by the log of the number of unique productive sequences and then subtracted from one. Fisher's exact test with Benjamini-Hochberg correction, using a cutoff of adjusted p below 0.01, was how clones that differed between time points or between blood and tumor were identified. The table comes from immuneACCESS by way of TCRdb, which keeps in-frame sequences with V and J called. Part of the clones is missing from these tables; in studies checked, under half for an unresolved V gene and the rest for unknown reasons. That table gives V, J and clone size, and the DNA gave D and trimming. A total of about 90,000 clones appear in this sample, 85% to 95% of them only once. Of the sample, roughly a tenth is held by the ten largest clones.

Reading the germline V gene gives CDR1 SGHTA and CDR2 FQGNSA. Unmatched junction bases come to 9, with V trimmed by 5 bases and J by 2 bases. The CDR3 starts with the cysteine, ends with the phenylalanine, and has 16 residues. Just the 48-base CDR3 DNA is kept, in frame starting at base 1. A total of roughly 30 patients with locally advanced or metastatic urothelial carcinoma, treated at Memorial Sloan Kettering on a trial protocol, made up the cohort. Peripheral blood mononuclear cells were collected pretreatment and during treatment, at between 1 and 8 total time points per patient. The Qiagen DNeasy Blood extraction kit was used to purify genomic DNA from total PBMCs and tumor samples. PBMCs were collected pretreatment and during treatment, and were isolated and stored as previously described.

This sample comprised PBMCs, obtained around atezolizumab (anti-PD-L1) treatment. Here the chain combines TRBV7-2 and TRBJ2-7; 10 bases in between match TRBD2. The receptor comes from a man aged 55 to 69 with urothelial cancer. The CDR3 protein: CASSPQSGGGTYEQYF. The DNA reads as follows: TGTGCCAGCAGCCCTCAAAGCGGGGGGGGCACCTACGAGCAGTACTTC.